This T cell receptor (beta chain) was sequenced during a study of cytotoxic CD8 clonotypes in ibrutinib-treated CLL. Study outcomes and limitations: Rare overall, public clonotypes shrank or held steady under therapy. Relative to age-matched healthy donors, clonality at baseline was higher, and it tracked circulating CD8+ T-cell counts.

As for this clone: Its antigen is unknown.

Trimming removed 7 bases from V and 7 bases from J, with 14 bases in between. The germline gives CDR1 MDHEN, CDR2 SYDVKM. This CDR3 contains 12 residues. Profiling relied on immunoSEQ multiplex PCR, and the TCRdb table lists in-frame clones only, not all of them. The sample lists some 63,000 clones, around nine tenths occurring once. The chain carries TRBV28 and TRBJ2-7; possible D gene TRBD2, 5 bases. The sequence was obtained from a human donor with chronic lymphocytic leukemia. The sample consisted of PBMCs, taken after 12 months of ibrutinib treatment. The CDR3 DNA reads TGTGCCAGCACCCCTCGGAGCGGAGAGCAGTACTTC. Encoded protein: CASTPRSGEQYF. Complete variable domain (other parts from reference TRBV28 and TRBJ2-7): DVKVTQSSRYLVKRTGEKVFLECVQDMDHENMFWYRQDPGLGLRLIYFSYDVKMKEKGDIPEGYSVSREKKERFSLILESASTNQTSMYLCASTPRSGEQYFGPGTRLTVT.